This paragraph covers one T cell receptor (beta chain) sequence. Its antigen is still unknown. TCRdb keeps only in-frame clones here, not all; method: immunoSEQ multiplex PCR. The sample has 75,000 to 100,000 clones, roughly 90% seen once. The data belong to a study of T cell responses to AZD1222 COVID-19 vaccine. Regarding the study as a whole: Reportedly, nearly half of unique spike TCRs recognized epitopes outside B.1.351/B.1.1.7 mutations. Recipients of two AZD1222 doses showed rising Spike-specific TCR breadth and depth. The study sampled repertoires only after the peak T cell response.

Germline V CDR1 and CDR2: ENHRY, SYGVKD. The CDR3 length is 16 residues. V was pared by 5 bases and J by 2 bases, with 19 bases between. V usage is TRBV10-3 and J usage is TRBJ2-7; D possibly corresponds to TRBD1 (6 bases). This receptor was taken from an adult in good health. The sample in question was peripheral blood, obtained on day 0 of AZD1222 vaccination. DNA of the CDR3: TGTGCCATCAGTAAAGTTGGGACACATCAAACCTACGAGCAGTACTTC. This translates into CAISKVGTHQTYEQYF.